These 26 T cell receptor beta chains were sequenced from one sample in a study of post-analysis software for immune sequencing data. Their recognized antigens are unknown. Presence of unique molecular identifiers characterized the TCR beta cDNA libraries. TCRdb used MiXCR to reprocess the PCR reads, holding one entry per CDR3 protein. The table records hundreds of thousands of distinct CDR3 sequences, roughly 30% of them present only once. Study-wide points: The study found TRBV5-6, TRBV5-1 and TRBV20-1 among about five TRBV segments more frequent in patients than controls.

Material: blood. The receptors originated from a girl between 5 and 17 years old with multiple sclerosis.

In the case of this clonotype: The junction differs from germline at one of its ends, possibly a read error. The chain uses TRBV6-2 or TRBV6-3 and TRBJ2-3; either TRBD1 or TRBD2 may supply D (6 bases each). Germline values: CDR1 MNHEY, CDR2 SVGEGT. This CDR3 region has 13 residues. The CDR3 nucleotides are TGTGCCACAACAAGGGGGAGGACAGATGCGCAGTATTTT. As protein: CATTRGRTDAQYF.

Notes on this clonotype: Mismatch with germline at one junction end may stem from a read error. The chain links TRBV7-7 to TRBJ2-5, with D unclear. CDR1 and CDR2 (germline): SSHAT, FNYEAQ (reference sequence). The CDR3 spans 13 residues. This CDR3 reads CASSLQLQETQYF. The DNA of the CDR3 is TGTGCTAGCAGCTTACAACTCCAAGAGACCCAGTACTTC. Full variable domain (rest looked up from reference TRBV7-7 and TRBJ2-5): GAGVSQSPRYKVTKRGQDVTLRCDPISSHATLYWYQQALGQGPEFLTYFNYEAQPDKSGLPSDRFSAERPEGSISTLTIQRTEQRDSAMYRCASSLQLQETQYFGPGTRLLVL.

The sample holds one count of this clonotype. The genes are TRBV12-3 or TRBV12-4 and TRBJ1-1, with a tentative D call TRBD1 (5 bases). V was trimmed by 3 bases and J by 6 bases, leaving 11 bases between them. This CDR3 has 13 amino acids. CDR3: CASSFPGQAEAFF. The CDR3 coding sequence is TGTGCCAGCAGTTTCCCAGGACAAGCTGAAGCTTTCTTT.

This clonotype has a handful of counts. The CDR3 loop is CSVEVNRGNTEAFF. In DNA, the CDR3 is TGCAGCGTTGAAGTGAACAGGGGGAACACTGAAGCTTTCTTT. The chain recombines TRBV29-1 with TRBJ1-1; 7 bases line up with TRBD1. Trimming removed 1 base from V and 1 base from J; junction bases left unmatched: 3. This CDR3 is 14 amino acids long. Germline assignment: CDR1 SQVTM and CDR2 ANQGSEA.

The chain combines TRBV4-3 with TRBJ2-3; a weak D match, TRBD1 (6 bases). The CDR3 loop spans 13 amino acids. The germline CDR1 and CDR2 sequences are LGHNA and YSLEER. V was shortened by 6 bases and J by 10 bases, with 17 bases between the two germline ends. CDR3 sequence reads: CASSYGTTVAQYF. In DNA form, the CDR3 reads TGCGCCAGCAGTTACGGGACAACTGTAGCGCAGTATTTT.

This chain uses TRBV9 with TRBJ1-1; weak D call: TRBD1 (5 bases). The germline V gene has CDR1 SGDLS and CDR2 YYNGEE. Trimming cost V 0 bases and J 4 bases, with 13 bases left between them. This CDR3 is 15 amino acids long. CDR3 sequence: CASSVGEAGFTEAFF. The CDR3 DNA is TGTGCCAGCAGCGTAGGCGAGGCAGGGTTCACTGAAGCTTTCTTT.

The rearrangement joins TRBV4-1 to TRBJ2-6; D unclear. CDR1 MGHRA and CDR2 YSYEKL come from the germline V gene. V was pared by 7 bases and J by 4 bases, with 14 bases between. CDR3 length equals 15 residues. The chain's CDR3 is CASKAGPRGANVLTF. DNA for the CDR3: TGCGCCAGCAAGGCAGGCCCCCGGGGGGCCAACGTCCTGACTTTC.

The rearrangement links TRBV12-3 or TRBV12-4 to TRBJ2-3, with 7 bases lining up with TRBD2. The length of the CDR3 is 15 residues. V lost 2 bases and J lost 0; bases outside the gene matches: 2. CDR3 region: CASSLNSGSTDTQYF. DNA of the CDR3: TGTGCCAGCAGTTTAAATAGCGGGAGCACAGATACGCAGTATTTT.

The V gene is TRBV20-1, the J gene TRBJ2-7, with TRBD2 matching over 12 bases. The J segment lost 2 bases and the V segment lost 6 bases, leaving 17 bases of the junction unmatched. Germline CDR1 and CDR2: DFQATT and SNEGSKA (reference sequence). This CDR3 contains 18 residues. In DNA, the CDR3 is TGCAGTGCCTCAGAGAATTGGTGGTGGACTAGCGGGACCTACGAGCAGTACTTC. Amino acids: CSASENWWWTSGTYEQYF.

This clonotype has only a few counts. V is TRBV4-1 and J is TRBJ1-2; D is unclear. CDR1 and CDR2 from the germline V gene are MGHRA and YSYEKL. The V end was cut by 1 base, the J end by 4 bases, with 10 bases between. The CDR3 contains 14 residues. The CDR3 sequence is CASSQASESYGYTF. CDR3 nucleotide sequence: TGCGCCAGCAGCCAAGCGAGCGAGTCCTATGGCTACACCTTC.

The CDR3 DNA reads as TGCGCCAGCAGCGGCGGGACAGGGGGTGAGGAGACCCAGTACTTC. Amino acid sequence: CASSGGTGGEETQYF. V and J are TRBV5-1 and TRBJ2-5, with 11 bases matching TRBD1. The germline gives CDR1 SGHRS, CDR2 YFSETQ. Germline trimming cut 4 bases from V and 5 bases from J; bases unmatched to any gene: 7. The CDR3 extends over 15 amino acids.

This clonotype was recorded a few times. The chain combines TRBV5-1 with TRBJ1-4, with D possibly matching TRBD1 (5 bases). Germline CDR1 and CDR2: SGHRS and YFSETQ. Between the trimmed V and J ends, which lost 0 bases and 6 bases, there was a span of 12 bases. The CDR3 covers 15 residues. For the CDR3, the DNA is TGCGCCAGCAGCTTGGGTTCTCGAGGGGATGAAAAACTGTTTTTT. This gives the protein CASSLGSRGDEKLFF.

This chain joins TRBV11-1 and TRBJ2-5; D ambiguous. CDR3 length equals 14 residues. Trimming removed 4 bases at V and 5 bases at J, with 14 bases between. In germline, CDR1 is SGHAT, CDR2 FQDESV (reference sequence). In nucleotides, the CDR3 is TGTGCCAGCAGCTACAGACCTCCTCCGGAGACCCAGTACTTC. Its translation is CASSYRPPPETQYF.

In its sample, this clonotype was seen a few times. This chain connects TRBV4-2 to TRBJ2-7, with D perhaps TRBD1 (5 bases). The CDR3 totals 15 residues. Germline CDR1 reads LGHNA; CDR2 reads YNFKEQ. V lost 0 bases, J lost 2 bases, and 11 bases lay in between. The CDR3 DNA sequence: TGTGCCAGCAGCCAAGATAAGGGGCGACCCTACGAGCAGTACTTC. Its translation is CASSQDKGRPYEQYF.

The V and J genes are TRBV20-1 and TRBJ1-5, with D maybe TRBD1 (5 bases). The ends were cut back, 3 bases at V and 4 bases at J, with 10 bases in the middle. This CDR3 has 13 amino acids. Germline-derived CDR1 and CDR2 are DFQATT and SNEGSKA (reference sequence). The CDR3 protein is CSASRDSNQPQHF. The CDR3 DNA reads as TGCAGTGCTAGCCGGGACTCTAATCAGCCCCAGCATTTT.

The rearrangement joins TRBV19 to TRBJ2-5; a possible D gene is TRBD2 (6 bases). The DNA end favors TRBJ2-7, so the J call may be wrong. Germline CDR1 LNHDA, CDR2 SQIVND (reference sequence). The CDR3 sequence is 13 residues long. This chain's CDR3 is CASSMDYQYEQYF. The CDR3 DNA reads as TGTGCCAGTAGTATGGACTACCAATACGAGCAGTACTTC.

This rearrangement joins TRBV20-1 to TRBJ2-3; D possibly corresponds to TRBD2 (7 bases). Trimming shortened V by 3 bases and J by 4 bases, and 14 bases separated the two germline ends. The germline gives CDR1 DFQATT, CDR2 SNEGSKA (reference sequence). This CDR3 spans 14 amino acids. CDR3 nucleotides: TGCAGTGCTAGCGACGGGGGGCGCGCAGATACGCAGTATTTT. It is translated as CSASDGGRADTQYF.

In this sample, this clonotype turned up a few times. The chain recombines TRBV12-3 or TRBV12-4 with TRBJ2-5; 8 bases align to TRBD1. The DNA end is a closer match to TRBJ2-7, so the J assignment may be wrong. This CDR3 region has 14 residues. For the CDR3, the DNA is TGTGCCAGCAGTTCCCGACAGGGGAAGAACGAGCAGTACTTC. This codes for CASSSRQGKNEQYF.

The chain has TRBV19 and TRBJ2-5; 9 nucleotides line up with TRBD1. Germline V lookup: CDR1 LNHDA, CDR2 SQIVND (reference sequence). The trim removed 3 bases at V and 1 base at J, leaving 9 bases unmatched. The CDR3 runs to 17 residues. The CDR3 spells CASSIQTGQGSQETQYF. The DNA of the CDR3 is TGTGCCAGTAGTATTCAAACGGGACAGGGTAGCCAAGAGACCCAGTACTTC.

The V and J genes are TRBV24-1 and TRBJ2-1, with D perhaps TRBD2 (5 bases). Trimming removed 3 bases at V and 3 bases at J, with 20 bases between. CDR3 size: 18 residues. CDR1 and CDR2 (germline): KGHDR, SFDVKD. In DNA form, the CDR3 reads TGTGCCACCAGTGATCCATCGGGAAGCTCTACGGGCTACAATGAGCAGTTCTTC. Its translation is CATSDPSGSSTGYNEQFF.

This clonotype was detected a few times. The rearrangement joins TRBV13 to TRBJ2-7, with a tentative D call TRBD1 (6 bases). Trimming took 5 bases from V and 2 from J, leaving 10 bases between them. Germline V gene sequence: CDR1 PRHDT, CDR2 FYEKMQ (reference sequence). CDR3 size: 13 residues. The CDR3: CASSLWGPYEQYF. The CDR3 DNA reads as TGTGCCAGCAGCCTCTGGGGGCCCTACGAGCAGTACTTC.

V gene TRBV4-1 combines with J gene TRBJ2-3; TRBD1 agrees at 9 bases. J gave up 6 bases and V 2 bases, and 6 bases lay outside the gene matches. The CDR3 runs 15 residues. Per the germline V gene, CDR1 is MGHRA and CDR2 is YSYEKL. CDR3: CASSQLRQGEDTQYF. As DNA, the CDR3 is TGCGCCAGCAGCCAACTACGACAGGGGGAGGATACGCAGTATTTT.

The chain couples TRBV5-1 to TRBJ2-1; 8 bases match TRBD2. The CDR3 is 17 residues long. Unmatched junction bases numbered 8, after V lost 2 bases and J lost 1 base. CDR1 SGHRS and CDR2 YFSETQ come from the germline V gene. CDR3 sequence: CASSLRSGGISYNEQFF. CDR3 coding DNA: TGCGCCAGCAGCTTAAGGAGCGGGGGAATTTCCTACAATGAGCAGTTCTTC.

The rearrangement uses TRBV3-1 and TRBJ2-1, with TRBD2 matching 7 bases. CDR1 is LGHDT and CDR2 is YNNKEL in the germline V gene (reference sequence). The CDR3 is 18 amino acids. With 1 base clipped from V and 7 bases from J, the junction kept 16 bases outside the gene matches. The CDR3 spells CASSQAPPGRGFLNEQFF. The DNA for the CDR3 is TGTGCCAGCAGCCAAGCGCCACCCGGGCGGGGGTTTTTGAATGAGCAGTTCTTC.

This clonotype was counted a few times. The chain combines TRBV28 with TRBJ2-7, with D perhaps assigned TRBD1 or TRBD2 (5 bases each). Germline CDR1 is MDHEN and CDR2 is SYDVKM. Trimming removed 10 bases at V and 0 bases at J, with 13 bases between. The CDR3 has 13 amino acids. This chain's CDR3 is CATGTASSYEQYF. In nucleotides, the CDR3 is TGTGCCACCGGGACCGCCAGCTCCTACGAGCAGTACTTC.

For this clonotype: A read error may produce the germline difference seen at one junction end. The CDR3 sequence: CASSFGERYGHTF. Here the CDR3 DNA reads TGCGCCAGCAGCTTTGGGGAACGCTATGGCCACACCTTC. The genes are TRBV5-1 and TRBJ1-2; D gene unclear. The CDR3 totals 13 residues. Germline V lookup: CDR1 SGHRS, CDR2 YFSETQ.